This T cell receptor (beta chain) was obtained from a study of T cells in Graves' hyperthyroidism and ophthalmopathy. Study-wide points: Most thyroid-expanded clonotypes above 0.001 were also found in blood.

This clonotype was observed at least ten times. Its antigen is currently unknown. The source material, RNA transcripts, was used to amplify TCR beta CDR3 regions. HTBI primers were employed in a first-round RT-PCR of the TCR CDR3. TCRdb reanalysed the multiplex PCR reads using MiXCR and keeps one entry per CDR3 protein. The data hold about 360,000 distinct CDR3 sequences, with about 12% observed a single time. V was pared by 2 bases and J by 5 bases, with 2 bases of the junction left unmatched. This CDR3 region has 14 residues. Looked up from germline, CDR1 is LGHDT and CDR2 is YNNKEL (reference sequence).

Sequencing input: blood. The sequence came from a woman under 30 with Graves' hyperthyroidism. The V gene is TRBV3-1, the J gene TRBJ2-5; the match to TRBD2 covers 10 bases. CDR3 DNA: TGTGCCAGCAGCCAAAAGCGGGGGGGGGAGACCCAGTACTTC. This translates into CASSQKRGGETQYF.